The present T cell receptor beta chain was sequenced within a study of neoadjuvant anti-PD-1 for oral cavity cancer. Findings of the study overall: With three patients per group, TCR findings need larger cohorts.

The length of the CDR3 is 13 residues. From germline, CDR1 is LNHDA and CDR2 SQIVND (reference sequence). V was cut by 10 bases and J by 7 bases, with 19 bases left in between. For this clone: Its antigen is not known.

Blood libraries mostly used around 510 ng genomic DNA, six replicates each. Method: immunoSEQ multiplex PCR; TCRdb's copy keeps in-frame clones and lacks some. The sample yields 50,000 to 65,000 clones, 65% to 80% seen once. The sequences come from PBMCs, collected before nivolumab (anti-PD-1) treatment. The sequence derives from a person between 40 and 85 years old with oral cavity squamous cell carcinoma. The rearrangement joins TRBV19 to TRBJ2-5; possibly TRBD1 or TRBD2 for D (5 bases each). CDR3 protein: CATSGTLQGTQYF. CDR3 DNA: TGTGCCACCTCCGGGACCTTGCAGGGGACCCAGTACTTC.